These T cell receptor beta chains were read from a single sample in a study of blood T cell repertoires in COVID-19. Some clones are missing from TCRdb's copy, which holds only in-frame ones; the method was immunoSEQ multiplex PCR. There are 200,000 to 250,000 clones in the sample; roughly nine tenths occur only once, and 0.65% to 0.85% lies in the top ten. Sequenced: peripheral blood. Every receptor here comes from a man aged 55-75 years with COVID-19, enrolled during active disease. Both conserved end residues are part of each CDR3. D genes are given only for firm matches. Only part of the rows carry a size: once, few, many, or a class if the clone is expanded.

TRBV7-9	-	TRBJ2-1	TRBD2	CASSLATSGDEQFF	TGTGCCAGCAGCTTAGCGACTAGCGGGGATGAGCAGTTCTTC
TRBV6-6	-	TRBJ2-7	TRBD2	CASRTGGRGHAEQYF	TGTGCCAGCCGAACGGGAGGGCGAGGTCACGCCGAGCAGTACTTC
TRBV6-5	-	TRBJ2-7	TRBD2	CASSRPGGEQYF	TGTGCCAGCAGTAGACCGGGGGGGGAGCAGTACTTC
TRBV28	once	TRBJ2-1	TRBD2	CASSRRTSGSSYNEQFF	TGTGCCAGCAGTCGGCGAACTAGCGGGAGCTCCTACAATGAGCAGTTCTTC
TRBV6-2/TRBV6-3	-	TRBJ1-5	-	CASSLGGAINQPQHF	TGTGCCAGCAGTTTAGGGGGGGCCATAAATCAGCCCCAGCATTTT
TRBV12-3/TRBV12-4	-	TRBJ2-3	-	CATSFLGTDTQYF	TGTGCCACCTCCTTTCTAGGCACAGATACGCAGTATTTT
TRBV4-3	few	TRBJ2-7	TRBD2	CASSQVGGAGEVDEQYF	TGCGCCAGCAGCCAAGTTGGGGGAGCGGGAGAGGTGGACGAGCAGTACTTC
TRBV28	-	TRBJ2-2	-	CASSLSTGELFF	TGTGCCAGCAGTCTCAGCACCGGGGAGCTGTTTTTT
TRBV5-8	once	TRBJ2-7	-	CASSWGGSYEQYF	TGTGCCAGCAGCTGGGGCGGTTCCTACGAGCAGTACTTC
TRBV6-2/TRBV6-3	-	TRBJ1-4	-	CASSYVREKLFF	TGTGCCAGCAGTTATGTCCGTGAAAAACTGTTTTTT
TRBV11-3	few	TRBJ2-1	TRBD2	CASSLLAGGHYNEQFF	TGTGCCAGCAGCTTACTCGCGGGAGGGCATTACAATGAGCAGTTCTTC
TRBV9	-	TRBJ2-2	TRBD1	CASSVSQGAVGELFF	TGTGCCAGCAGCGTATCCCAGGGGGCAGTCGGGGAGCTGTTTTTT
TRBV3-1/TRBV3-2	-	TRBJ2-3	TRBD2	CASSQEGAGVALATDTQYF	TGTGCCAGCAGCCAAGAGGGAGCGGGAGTAGCCTTAGCCACAGATACGCAGTATTTT
TRBV12-5	-	TRBJ1-2	-	CASGLGVNYGYTF	TGTGCTAGTGGTTTAGGGGTGAACTATGGCTACACCTTC
TRBV3-1/TRBV3-2	-	TRBJ2-1	TRBD2	CASSLRTSDNEQFF	TGTGCCAGCAGCCTACGGACTAGTGACAATGAGCAGTTCTTC
TRBV3-1/TRBV3-2	-	TRBJ2-1	TRBD2	CASSQGTSGGVEQFF	TGTGCCAGCAGCCAAGGCACTAGCGGGGGTGTGGAGCAGTTCTTC
TRBV30	-	TRBJ1-5	-	CAWTTGAERPQHF	TGTGCCTGGACGACAGGAGCCGAGCGGCCCCAGCATTTT
TRBV5-1	-	TRBJ1-3	-	CASSLGYSGNTIYF	TGCGCCAGCAGCTTGGGCTACTCTGGAAACACCATATATTTT
TRBV6-5	-	TRBJ1-1	TRBD1	CASSLGWDRGRTEAFF	TGTGCCAGCAGTTTGGGGTGGGACAGGGGGAGGACTGAAGCTTTCTTT
TRBV4-1	-	TRBJ1-4	TRBD1	CASSHRDRGPDEKLFF	TGCGCCAGCAGCCACCGAGACAGGGGCCCTGATGAAAAACTGTTTTTT
TRBV6-5	-	TRBJ2-7	TRBD2	CASSYLAGTYEQYF	TGTGCCAGCAGTTACCTAGCGGGAACCTACGAGCAGTACTTC
TRBV9	-	TRBJ2-3	TRBD2	CASSVESGGVDTQYF	TGTGCCAGCAGCGTAGAGAGCGGGGGGGTAGATACGCAGTATTTT
TRBV6-5	once	TRBJ2-7	-	CASSRGGYDEQYF	TGTGCCAGCAGCCGTGGGGGGTATGACGAGCAGTACTTC
TRBV7-9	once	TRBJ1-6	-	CASSGPIGPPLHF	TGTGCCAGCAGCGGTCCCATTGGGCCACCCCTCCACTTT